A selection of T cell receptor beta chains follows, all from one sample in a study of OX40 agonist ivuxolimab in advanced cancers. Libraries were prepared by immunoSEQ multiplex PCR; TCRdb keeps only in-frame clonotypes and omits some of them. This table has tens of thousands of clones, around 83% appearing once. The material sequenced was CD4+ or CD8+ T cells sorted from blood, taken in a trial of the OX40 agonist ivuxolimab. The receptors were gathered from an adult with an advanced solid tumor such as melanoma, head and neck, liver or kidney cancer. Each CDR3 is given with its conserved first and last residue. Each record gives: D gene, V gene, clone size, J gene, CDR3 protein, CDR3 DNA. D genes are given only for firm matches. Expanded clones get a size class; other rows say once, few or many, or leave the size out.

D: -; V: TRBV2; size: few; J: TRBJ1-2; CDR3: CASSAFGTPEGGYTF; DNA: TGTGCCAGCAGTGCTTTCGGGACCCCAGAAGGGGGCTACACCTTC
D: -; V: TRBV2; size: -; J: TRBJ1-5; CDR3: CASSEGPNQPQHF; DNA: TGTGCCAGCAGTGAAGGTCCGAATCAGCCCCAGCATTTT
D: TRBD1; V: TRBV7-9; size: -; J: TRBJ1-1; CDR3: CAGDRVGNTEAFF; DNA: TGTGCCGGGGACAGGGTAGGGAACACTGAAGCTTTCTTT
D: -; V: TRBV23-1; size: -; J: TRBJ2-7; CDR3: CASREGSRGTSYEQYF; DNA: TGCGCCAGCAGAGAAGGATCCCGGGGAACCTCCTACGAGCAGTACTTC
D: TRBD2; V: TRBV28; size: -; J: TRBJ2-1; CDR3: CASSLWTSGDYNYEQFF; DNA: TGTGCCAGCAGTTTATGGACTAGCGGGGATTACAATTATGAGCAGTTCTTC
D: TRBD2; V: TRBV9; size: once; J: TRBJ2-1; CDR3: CASSVEAGVEQFF; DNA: TGTGCCAGCAGCGTAGAGGCGGGAGTCGAGCAGTTCTTC
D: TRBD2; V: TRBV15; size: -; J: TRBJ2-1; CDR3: CATSLSGSSYNEQFF; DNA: TGTGCCACCAGCCTTAGCGGGAGTAGCTACAATGAGCAGTTCTTC
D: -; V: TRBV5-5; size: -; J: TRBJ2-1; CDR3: CASSQPRGNEQFF; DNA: TGTGCCAGCAGCCAGCCTAGGGGCAATGAGCAGTTCTTC
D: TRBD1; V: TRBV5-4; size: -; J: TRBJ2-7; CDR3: CASSPDRGIGYEQYF; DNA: TGTGCCAGCAGCCCTGACAGGGGAATTGGCTACGAGCAGTACTTC
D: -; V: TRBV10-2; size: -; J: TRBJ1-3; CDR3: CASSESWGLENTIYF; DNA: TGCGCCAGCAGTGAGTCTTGGGGGCTTGAAAACACCATATATTTT
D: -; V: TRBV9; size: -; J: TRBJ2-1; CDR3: CASSVGEAGHPQFF; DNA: TGTGCCAGCAGCGTAGGAGAGGCGGGACACCCACAGTTCTTC
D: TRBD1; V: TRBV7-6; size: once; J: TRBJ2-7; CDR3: CASRNPPDRTYEQYF; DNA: TGTGCCAGCAGAAATCCTCCGGACAGGACCTACGAGCAGTACTTC
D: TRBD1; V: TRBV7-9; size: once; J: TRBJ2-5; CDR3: CASSPASGQGFETQYF; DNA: TGTGCCAGCAGCCCCGCGTCGGGACAGGGGTTTGAGACCCAGTACTTC
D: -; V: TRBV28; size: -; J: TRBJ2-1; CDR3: CASSSARRSYNEQFF; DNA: TGTGCCAGCAGTTCCGCTCGACGCTCCTACAATGAGCAGTTCTTC
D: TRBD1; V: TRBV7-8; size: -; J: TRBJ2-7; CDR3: CASSLKTGVGEQYF; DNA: TGTGCCAGCAGCTTAAAGACAGGGGTGGGGGAGCAGTACTTC
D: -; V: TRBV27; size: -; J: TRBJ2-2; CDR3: CASTVSPTGELFF; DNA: TGTGCCAGCACCGTCTCCCCTACCGGGGAGCTGTTTTTT
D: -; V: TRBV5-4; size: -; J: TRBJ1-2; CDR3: CASSFSGTNGYTF; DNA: TGTGCCAGCAGCTTTTCCGGAACGAATGGCTACACCTTC
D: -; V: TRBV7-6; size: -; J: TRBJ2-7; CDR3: CASSADIPGASSYEQYF; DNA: TGTGCCAGCAGCGCGGATATACCAGGGGCATCCTCCTACGAGCAGTACTTC
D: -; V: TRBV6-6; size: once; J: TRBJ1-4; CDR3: CASSYSAGDEKLFF; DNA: TGTGCCAGCAGTTATAGCGCCGGGGACGAAAAACTGTTTTTT
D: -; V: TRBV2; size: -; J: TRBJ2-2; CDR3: CASEAGGELFF; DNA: TGTGCCAGCGAGGCCGGCGGGGAGCTGTTTTTT
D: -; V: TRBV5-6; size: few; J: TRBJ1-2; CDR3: CASSFAGIANYGYTF; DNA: TGTGCCAGCAGCTTTGCAGGGATAGCTAACTATGGCTACACCTTC
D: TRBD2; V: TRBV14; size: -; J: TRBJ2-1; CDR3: CASSPTSGSRYEQFF; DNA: TGTGCCAGCAGCCCAACTAGCGGGAGTCGTTATGAGCAGTTCTTC
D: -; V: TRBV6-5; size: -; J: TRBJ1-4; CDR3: CASSYSGSWNEKLFF; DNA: TGTGCCAGCAGTTACTCAGGATCTTGGAATGAAAAACTGTTTTTT
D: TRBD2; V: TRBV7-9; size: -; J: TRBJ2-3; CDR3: CASSPIAGVGTDTQYF; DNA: TGTGCCAGCAGCCCTATAGCGGGAGTTGGCACAGATACGCAGTATTTT
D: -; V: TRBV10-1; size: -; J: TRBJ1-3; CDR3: CASIESAGNTIYF; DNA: TGCGCCAGCATTGAGTCAGCGGGAAACACCATATATTTT
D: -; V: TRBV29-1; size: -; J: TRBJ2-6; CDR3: CSVADPTPGANVLTF; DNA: TGCAGCGTTGCCGACCCTACCCCCGGGGCCAACGTCCTGACTTTC
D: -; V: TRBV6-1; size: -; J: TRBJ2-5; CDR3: CASSDHQEGPTQYF; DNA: TGTGCCAGCAGTGACCACCAGGAGGGTCCGACCCAGTACTTC
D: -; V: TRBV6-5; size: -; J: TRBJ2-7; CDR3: CASGITYEQYF; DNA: TGTGCCAGTGGGATTACCTACGAGCAGTACTTC
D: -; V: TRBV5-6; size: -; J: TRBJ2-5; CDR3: CASSLMASAQETQYF; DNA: TGTGCCAGCAGCTTAATGGCTAGCGCCCAAGAGACCCAGTACTTC
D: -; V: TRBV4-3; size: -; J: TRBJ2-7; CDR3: CASSQSTGLPYEQYF; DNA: TGCGCCAGCAGCCAATCTACAGGGCTTCCCTACGAGCAGTACTTC
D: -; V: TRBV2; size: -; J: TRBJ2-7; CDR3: CASSDVYEQYF; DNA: TGTGCCAGCAGTGATGTCTACGAGCAGTACTTC
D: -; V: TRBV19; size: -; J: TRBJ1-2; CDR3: CASSGGSRDGYTF; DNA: TGTGCCAGTAGTGGGGGGAGTCGCGATGGCTACACCTTC
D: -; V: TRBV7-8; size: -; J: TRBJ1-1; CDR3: CASSNYRVEAFF; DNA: TGTGCCAGCAGCAACTACAGGGTTGAAGCTTTCTTT
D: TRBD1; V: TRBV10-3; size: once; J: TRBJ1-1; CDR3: CAARFDRAGANTEAFF; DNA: TGTGCCGCGCGTTTTGACAGGGCAGGGGCGAACACTGAAGCTTTCTTT
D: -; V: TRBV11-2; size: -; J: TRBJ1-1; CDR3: CASRNPGTEAFF; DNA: TGTGCCAGCAGAAACCCGGGCACTGAAGCTTTCTTT
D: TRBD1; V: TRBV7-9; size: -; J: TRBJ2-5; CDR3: CASSLADRLKETQYF; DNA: TGTGCCAGCAGCTTGGCGGACAGGCTGAAAGAGACCCAGTACTTC
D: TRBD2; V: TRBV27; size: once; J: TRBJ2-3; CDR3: CASSSREYGSDTQYF; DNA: TGTGCCAGCAGTTCGCGGGAGTACGGGTCAGATACGCAGTATTTT
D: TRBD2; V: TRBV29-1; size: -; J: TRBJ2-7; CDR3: CSVGGTSGRSYEQYF; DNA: TGCAGCGTTGGGGGGACTAGCGGGAGGTCCTACGAGCAGTACTTC
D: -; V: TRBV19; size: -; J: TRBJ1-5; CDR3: CASSIPGRYSNQPQHF; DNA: TGTGCCAGTAGTATTCCAGGGCGGTATAGCAATCAGCCCCAGCATTTT
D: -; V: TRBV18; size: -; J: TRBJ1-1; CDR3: CASSPMGNTEAFF; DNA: TGTGCCAGCTCACCAATGGGGAACACTGAAGCTTTCTTT
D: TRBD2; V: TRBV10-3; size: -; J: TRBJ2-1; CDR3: CAISESPGTRVDEQFF; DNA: TGTGCCATCAGTGAGTCCCCCGGGACTAGGGTCGATGAGCAGTTCTTC
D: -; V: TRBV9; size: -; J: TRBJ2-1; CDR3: CASSVAGRGNEQFF; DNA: TGTGCCAGCAGCGTAGCAGGGAGGGGGAATGAGCAGTTCTTC
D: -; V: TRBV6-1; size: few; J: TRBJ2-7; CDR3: CASSEANPYEQYF; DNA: TGTGCCAGCAGTGAGGCAAATCCCTACGAGCAGTACTTC
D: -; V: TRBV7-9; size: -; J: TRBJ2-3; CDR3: CASSLFSADTQYF; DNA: TGTGCCAGCAGCTTATTCTCCGCAGATACGCAGTATTTT
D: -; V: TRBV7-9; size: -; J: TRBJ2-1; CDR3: CASSFPRTPYNEQFF; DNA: TGTGCCAGCAGCTTCCCCCGGACCCCTTACAATGAGCAGTTCTTC
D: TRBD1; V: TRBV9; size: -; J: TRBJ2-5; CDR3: CASSLPGTGAQETQYF; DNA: TGTGCCAGCAGCTTACCCGGGACAGGGGCCCAAGAGACCCAGTACTTC